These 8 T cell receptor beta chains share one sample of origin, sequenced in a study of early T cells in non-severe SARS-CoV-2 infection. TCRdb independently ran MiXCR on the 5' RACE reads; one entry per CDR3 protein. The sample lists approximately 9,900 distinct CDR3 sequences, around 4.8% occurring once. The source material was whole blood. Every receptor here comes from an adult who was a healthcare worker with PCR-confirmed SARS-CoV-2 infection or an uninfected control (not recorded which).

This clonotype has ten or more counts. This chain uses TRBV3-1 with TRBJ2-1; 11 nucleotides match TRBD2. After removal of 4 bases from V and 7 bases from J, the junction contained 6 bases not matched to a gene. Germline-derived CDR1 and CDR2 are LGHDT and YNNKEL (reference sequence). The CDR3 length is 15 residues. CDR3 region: CASSPLTSGINEQFF. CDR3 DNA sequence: TGTGCCAGCAGCCCCCTGACTAGCGGGATTAATGAGCAGTTCTTC.

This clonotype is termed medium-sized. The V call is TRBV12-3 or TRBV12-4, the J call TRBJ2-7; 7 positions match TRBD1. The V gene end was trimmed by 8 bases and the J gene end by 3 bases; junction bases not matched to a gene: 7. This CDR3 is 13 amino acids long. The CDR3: CASGTETSYEQYF. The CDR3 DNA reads TGTGCCAGCGGGACAGAGACCAGCTACGAGCAGTACTTC.

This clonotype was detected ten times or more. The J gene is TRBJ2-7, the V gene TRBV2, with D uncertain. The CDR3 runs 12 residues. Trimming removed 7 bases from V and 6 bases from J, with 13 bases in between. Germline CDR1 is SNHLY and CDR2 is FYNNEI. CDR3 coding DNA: TGTGCCAGCATTCGGTCCCGCTCCGAGCAGTACGTC. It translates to CASIRSRSEQYV.

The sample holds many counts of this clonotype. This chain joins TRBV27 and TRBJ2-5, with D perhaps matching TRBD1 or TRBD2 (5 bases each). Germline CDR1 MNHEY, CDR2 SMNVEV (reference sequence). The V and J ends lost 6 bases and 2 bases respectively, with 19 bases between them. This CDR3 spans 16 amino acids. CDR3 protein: CASSLMGPGSQETQYF. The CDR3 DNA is TGTGCCAGCAGCCTAATGGGACCGGGGTCTCAAGAGACCCAGTACTTC.

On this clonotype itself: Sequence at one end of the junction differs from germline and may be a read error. CDR3 region: CVSSPDGARPLDEQYF. The CDR3, as DNA: TGTGTCAGCAGCCCCGACGGAGCTAGGCCCCTAGACGAGCAGTACTTC. This sequence joins TRBV7-2 and TRBJ2-7; no reliable D call. CDR1 is SGHTA, CDR2 FQGNSA, per germline. This CDR3 region has 16 residues.

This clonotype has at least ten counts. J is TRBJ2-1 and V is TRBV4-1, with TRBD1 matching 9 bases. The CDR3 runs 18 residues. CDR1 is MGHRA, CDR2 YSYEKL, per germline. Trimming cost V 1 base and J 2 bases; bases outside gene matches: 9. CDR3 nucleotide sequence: TGCGCCAGCAGCCAAGGCCATGCGGGGACAGGGACCTACAATGAGCAGTTCTTC. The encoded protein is CASSQGHAGTGTYNEQFF.

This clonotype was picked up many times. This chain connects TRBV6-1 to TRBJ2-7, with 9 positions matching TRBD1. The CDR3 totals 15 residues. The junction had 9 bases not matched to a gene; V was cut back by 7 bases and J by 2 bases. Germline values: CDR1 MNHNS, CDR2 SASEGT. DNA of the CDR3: TGTGCCAGCATCAGACCGGGACAGGGACCCTACGAGCAGTACTTC. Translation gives CASIRPGQGPYEQYF.

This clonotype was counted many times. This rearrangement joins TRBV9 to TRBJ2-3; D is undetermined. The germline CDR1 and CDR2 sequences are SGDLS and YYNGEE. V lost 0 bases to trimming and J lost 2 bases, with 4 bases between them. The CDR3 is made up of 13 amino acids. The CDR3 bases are TGTGCCAGCAGCGTAGATCCCACAGATACGCAGTATTTT. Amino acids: CASSVDPTDTQYF. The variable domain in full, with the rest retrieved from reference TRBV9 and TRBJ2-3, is DSGVTQTPKHLITATGQRVTLRCSPRSGDLSVYWYQQSLDQGLQFLIQYYNGEERAKGNILERFSAQQFPDLHSELNLSSLELGDSALYFCASSVDPTDTQYFGPGTRLTVL.